These 6 T cell receptor beta chains share one sample of origin, sequenced in a study of post-analysis software for immune sequencing data. No antigen is known for these receptors. Unique molecular identifiers had been added to the TCR beta cDNA libraries. TCRdb itself ran the PCR reads through MiXCR, one entry per CDR3 protein. Among 600,000 to 750,000 distinct CDR3 sequences listed, around 60% were seen once. Overall study results and limits: The study found TRBV5-6, TRBV5-1 and TRBV20-1 among five or six TRBV segments more frequent in patients than controls.

The sequenced sample consisted of blood. The receptors were gathered from a girl under 10 years old with multiple sclerosis.

This clonotype was observed a few times. The V and J genes are TRBV20-1 and TRBJ2-2; the D is unclear. The CDR3 is 13 residues long. CDR1 is DFQATT, CDR2 SNEGSKA, per germline (reference sequence). V was shortened by 0 bases and J by 6 bases, with 8 bases between the two germline ends. Here the CDR3 DNA reads TGCAGTGCTAGAGATTTGACGTCCGGGGAGCTGTTTTTT. Encoded protein: CSARDLTSGELFF.

The table lists this clonotype with a few counts. The chain is built from TRBV7-9 and TRBJ2-3, with no clear D. The V and J ends lost 2 bases and 0 bases respectively, with 9 bases between them. The CDR3 runs 15 residues. CDR1 is SEHNR, CDR2 FQNEAQ, per germline (reference sequence). CDR3 nucleotide sequence: TGTGCCAGCAGCTTACAATCATCTAGCACAGATACGCAGTATTTT. Protein sequence: CASSLQSSSTDTQYF. Filled out from reference TRBV7-9 and TRBJ2-3, the complete variable domain reads DTGVSQNPRHKITKRGQNVTFRCDPISEHNRLYWYRQTLGQGPEFLTYFQNEAQLEKSRLLSDRFSAERPKGSFSTLEIQRTEQGDSAMYLCASSLQSSSTDTQYFGPGTRLTVL.

The table lists this clonotype with a few counts. The chain recombines TRBV6-6 with TRBJ2-7; the match to TRBD1 covers 7 bases. V trimming: 2 bases; J trimming: 3 bases; junction bases outside the gene matches: 4. The CDR3 runs 14 residues. Germline CDR1 and CDR2: MNHNY and SVGAGI (reference sequence). The CDR3 spells CASSYMDRSYEQYF. CDR3 nucleotide sequence: TGTGCCAGCAGTTACATGGACAGGAGCTACGAGCAGTACTTC.

The chain carries TRBV13 and TRBJ2-7, with D possibly TRBD2 on 5 matching bases. The end of the DNA is better explained by TRBJ2-5, so the J call may be wrong. CDR1 and CDR2 from the germline V gene are PRHDT and FYEKMQ (reference sequence). This CDR3 has 11 amino acids. The CDR3: CASGNRGTQYF. CDR3 nucleotide sequence: TGTGCCAGCGGTAACCGGGGGACCCAGTACTTC.

The V and J genes are TRBV4-2 and TRBJ2-1, with 12 bases fitting TRBD1. Germline V gene sequence: CDR1 LGHNA, CDR2 YNFKEQ. With V trimmed by 4 bases and J by 11 bases, 12 bases remained unmatched. The CDR3 totals 16 residues. The CDR3 loop reads CASSPGEGTGGGKQFF. CDR3 coding DNA: TGTGCCAGCAGCCCAGGAGAAGGGACAGGGGGCGGGAAGCAGTTCTTC.

The chain combines TRBV24-1 with TRBJ1-2; 7 positions agree with TRBD1. The germline V gene has CDR1 KGHDR and CDR2 SFDVKD. This CDR3 has 12 amino acids. The J segment lost 9 bases and the V segment lost 3 bases, leaving 3 bases of the junction unmatched. The chain's CDR3 is CATSDEDRRYTF. As DNA, the CDR3 is TGTGCCACCAGTGATGAGGACAGGCGCTACACCTTC.